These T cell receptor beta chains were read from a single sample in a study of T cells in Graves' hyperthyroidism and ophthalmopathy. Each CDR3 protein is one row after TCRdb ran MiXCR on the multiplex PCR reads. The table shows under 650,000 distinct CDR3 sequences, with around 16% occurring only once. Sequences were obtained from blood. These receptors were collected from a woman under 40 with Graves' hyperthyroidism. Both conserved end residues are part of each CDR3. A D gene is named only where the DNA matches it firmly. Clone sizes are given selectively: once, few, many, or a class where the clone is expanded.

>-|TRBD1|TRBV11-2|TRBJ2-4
CASSSRDRGKNIQYF
TGTGCCAGCAGCTCCCGGGACAGGGGCAAAAACATTCAGTACTTC
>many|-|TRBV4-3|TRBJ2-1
CASSQGIGGITNEQFF
TGCGCCAGCAGCCAAGGAATCGGGGGAATCACGAATGAGCAGTTCTTC
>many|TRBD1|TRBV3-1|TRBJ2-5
CASSQDPRTGETQYF
TGTGCCAGCAGCCAAGATCCCCGGACAGGGGAGACCCAGTACTTC
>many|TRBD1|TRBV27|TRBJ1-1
CASNSGTGPNTEAFF
TGTGCCAGCAATTCCGGGACAGGGCCTAACACTGAAGCTTTCTTT
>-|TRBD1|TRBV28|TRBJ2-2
CASSPRTGGGELFF
TGTGCCAGCAGCCCCCGGACAGGGGGGGGGGAGCTGTTTTTT
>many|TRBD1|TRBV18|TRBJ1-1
CASSDRGRRTEAFF
TGTGCCAGCTCAGACAGGGGGCGCAGGACTGAAGCTTTCTTT
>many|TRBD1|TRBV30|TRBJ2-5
CAWSVQGQETQYF
TGTGCCTGGAGTGTACAGGGGCAAGAGACCCAGTACTTC
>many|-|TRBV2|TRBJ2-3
CASTIVLDPTDTQYF
TGTGCCAGCACTATAGTCCTAGATCCCACAGATACGCAGTATTTT
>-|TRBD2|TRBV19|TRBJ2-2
CASSRGTSVSNTGELFF
TGTGCCAGTAGCAGAGGGACTAGCGTTTCGAACACCGGGGAGCTGTTTTTT
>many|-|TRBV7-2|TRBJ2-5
CASSLTLAVQETQYF
TGTGCCAGCAGCTTAACGTTGGCGGTCCAAGAGACCCAGTACTTC
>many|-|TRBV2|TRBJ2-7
CASSTLTSEQYF
TGTGCCAGCTCTACCCTCACTAGCGAGCAGTACTTC
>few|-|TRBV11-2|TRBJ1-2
CASRGVAYGYTF
TGTGCCAGCAGGGGGGTAGCCTATGGCTACACCTTC
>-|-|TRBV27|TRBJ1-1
CASWEGTGLEAFF
TGTGCCAGCTGGGAGGGGACGGGGCTAGAAGCTTTCTTT
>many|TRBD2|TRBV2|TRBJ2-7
CASSEGGVTYEQYF
TGTGCCAGCAGTGAGGGAGGGGTGACCTACGAGCAGTACTTC
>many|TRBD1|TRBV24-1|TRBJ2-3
CATSDTGTGRKDTQYF
TGTGCCACCAGTGACACAGGGACAGGGAGGAAAGATACGCAGTATTTT
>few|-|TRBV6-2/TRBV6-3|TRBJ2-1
CASTLNNEQFF
TGTGCCAGCACCCTGAACAATGAGCAGTTCTTC
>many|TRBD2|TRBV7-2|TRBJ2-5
CASSRGGGRIGTQYF
TGTGCCAGCAGTCGCGGCGGCGGGAGGATAGGGACCCAGTACTTC
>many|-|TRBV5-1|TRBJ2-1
CASSLEIHNEQFF
TGCGCCAGCAGTTTAGAAATTCACAATGAGCAGTTCTTC
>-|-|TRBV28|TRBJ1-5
CASRWGQASNQPQHF
TGTGCCAGCAGATGGGGGCAGGCCAGCAATCAGCCCCAGCATTTT
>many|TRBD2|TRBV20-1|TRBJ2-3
CSAGLREGQGDTQYF
TGCAGTGCTGGATTGCGGGAGGGCCAAGGAGATACGCAGTATTTT
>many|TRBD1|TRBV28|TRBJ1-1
CASSSSGQANTEAFF
TGTGCCAGCAGTTCCTCCGGACAGGCGAACACTGAAGCTTTCTTT
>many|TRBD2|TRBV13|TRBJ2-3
CASSLGSSGRRADTQYF
TGTGCCAGCAGCTTAGGCAGTAGCGGGAGACGGGCAGATACGCAGTATTTT
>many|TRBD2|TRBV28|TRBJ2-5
CASSSWTSGSSETQYF
TGTGCCAGCAGTTCCTGGACTAGCGGGAGTTCCGAGACCCAGTACTTC
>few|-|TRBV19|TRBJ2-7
CASSIGDSYEQYF
TGTGCCAGTAGTATAGGAGATTCCTACGAGCAGTACTTC
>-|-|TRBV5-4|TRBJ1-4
CASSFGSGSNEKLFF
TGTGCCAGCAGCTTCGGGTCCGGGTCTAATGAAAAACTGTTTTTT
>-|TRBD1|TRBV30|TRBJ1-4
CAYSSGGREKLFF
TGTGCCTACTCGTCAGGGGGCCGAGAAAAACTGTTTTTT
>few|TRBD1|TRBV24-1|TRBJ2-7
CATSAGGTGDYEQYF
TGTGCCACCAGTGCCGGAGGGACAGGGGACTACGAGCAGTACTTC
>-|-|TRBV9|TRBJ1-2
CASSSRQHNYGYTF
TGTGCCAGCAGCTCCCGACAGCACAACTATGGCTACACCTTC
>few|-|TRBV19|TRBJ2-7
CASSIDLTGETYEQYF
TGTGCCAGTAGTATAGATCTAACTGGAGAGACCTACGAGCAGTACTTC
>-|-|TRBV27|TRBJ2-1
CASRIIGPFNEQFF
TGTGCCAGCAGGATAATAGGCCCTTTCAATGAGCAGTTCTTC
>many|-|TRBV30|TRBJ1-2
CAWSVRLSIYGYTF
TGTGCCTGGAGTGTACGCCTTTCTATCTATGGCTACACCTTC
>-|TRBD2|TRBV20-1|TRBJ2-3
CSASGRLAGGLIGTDTQYF
TGCAGTGCTAGCGGTCGACTAGCGGGAGGTTTGATTGGCACAGATACGCAGTATTTT
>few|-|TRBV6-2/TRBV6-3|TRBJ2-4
CASSYSSADRAKNIQYF
TGTGCCAGCAGTTACTCGAGCGCGGACAGAGCCAAAAACATTCAGTACTTC